This entry describes one TCR beta chain. Its cognate antigen is unknown. Produced via immunoSEQ multiplex PCR; TCRdb's table is partial and in-frame only. In the table there are about 130,000 clones, 80% to 90% of which are singletons. These data are taken from a study of T cell responses to AZD1222 COVID-19 vaccine. Background on the study: Second-dose intervals near 4 or 12 weeks were combined. Whole-study findings and limits: The breadth and depth of Spike-specific TCRs increased once two AZD1222 doses had been given. Researchers took repertoire samples only after the peak T cell response had come.

Germline V gene lookup returns CDR1 SGHTA and CDR2 FQGTGA. The length of the CDR3 is 13 residues. The ends were cut back, 4 bases at V and 0 bases at J, with 6 bases in the middle. The sample consisted of peripheral blood, taken on day 0 of AZD1222 vaccination. This sequence was found in an adult in good health. J is TRBJ2-5 and V is TRBV7-3; perhaps TRBD2 as D (5 bases). The CDR3 loop is CASSSGYQETQYF. The CDR3, as DNA: TGTGCCAGCAGCTCGGGGTACCAAGAGACCCAGTACTTC.